The clone carrying this TCR beta chain was detected many times. What it recognizes is unknown. The data stem from a study of human T cells and chemical hapten exposure. As for the study in general: While the approximately 25-week study was under way, patients received diphenylcyclopropenone on the scalp every week. Patch tests containing 0.01% DPC, applied to the upper back, were read at 6 days.

Study-wide findings and caveats: DPC sensitization left the count of TCRs above 1 in 1000 unchanged.

Time point denoted: patch test 2, 6 weeks after DPC sensitization. The treatment denotes: therapeutic diphenylcyclopropenone sensitization with weekly scalp DPC. In every case, blood was obtained before the patch test was applied. Per the germline V gene, CDR1 is SGHTA and CDR2 is FQGNSA. This CDR3 region has 16 residues. Trimming removed 0 bases from V and 0 bases from J, with 9 bases in between. TCRdb re-called the RACE reads with MiXCR, one entry per CDR3 protein. The sample lists 65,000 to 95,000 distinct CDR3 sequences, around 6.7% occurring once. This receptor was taken from a woman in her twenties or thirties with alopecia areata. Some clones in this sample may be carry-over from other donors' samples. This specimen was whole blood, taken in connection with sensitization to the hapten diphenylcyclopropenone (DPC). V and J are TRBV7-2 and TRBJ1-3; no reliable D call. The CDR3 protein is CASSLAGRNSGNTIYF. In DNA form, the CDR3 reads TGTGCCAGCAGCTTAGCGGGCCGAAACTCTGGAAACACCATATATTTT.